The rows below give T cell receptor beta chains drawn from one sample of a study of cytomegalovirus exposure and HLA in healthy donors. Some clones are missing from TCRdb's copy, which holds only in-frame ones; the method was immunoSEQ multiplex PCR. Of 150,000 to 200,000 clones in the sample, about 12% were seen once. The sequencing input was PBMCs. These receptors were taken from a man aged 50 to 60 in good health and CMV-seropositive. Each CDR3 is given with its conserved first and last residue. Each record gives: clone size, D gene, V gene, J gene, CDR3 DNA, CDR3 protein. The D gene is left open where the match is weak. Some rows mark clone size as missing; the rest say once, few, many or name a class of expanded clone.

.,.,TRBV12-2,TRBJ1-1,TGTGCAAGTCGCCCTGCGGGCCTTGAAGCTTTCTTT,CASRPAGLEAFF
few,.,TRBV19,TRBJ1-1,TGTGCCAGTAGTCCCCAACCGGGAGCTGAAGCTTTCTTT,CASSPQPGAEAFF
few,TRBD1,TRBV5-4,TRBJ1-1,TGTGCCAGCAGCTTGGGGGACAGGAACACTGAAGCTTTCTTT,CASSLGDRNTEAFF
few,.,TRBV5-1,TRBJ2-1,TGCGCCAGCAGCTTGAGGCCCAGGGTTTCCTACAATGAGCAGTTCTTC,CASSLRPRVSYNEQFF
.,TRBD1,TRBV6-5,TRBJ1-2,TGTGCCAGCAGTCCGGACAGGCGCTATGGCTACACCTTC,CASSPDRRYGYTF
.,.,TRBV5-3,TRBJ1-2,TGTGCCAGAAGCCCCTTAGCAGGGCCGAACTATGGCTACACCTTC,CARSPLAGPNYGYTF
few,TRBD1,TRBV30,TRBJ2-3,TGTGCCGCGGGACAGGGAAGCTCCACAGATACGCAGTATTTT,CAAGQGSSTDTQYF
.,.,TRBV9,TRBJ2-1,TGTGCCAGCAGCGTAGAGATCTCGAGCTCCTACAATGAGCAGTTCTTC,CASSVEISSSYNEQFF
.,.,TRBV5-4,TRBJ2-1,TGTGCCAGCAGCCCCCAGGACAATGAGCAGTTCTTC,CASSPQDNEQFF
.,.,TRBV4-2,TRBJ1-6,TGTGCCAGCAGCCAAGGACAGGCCAATTCACCCCTCCACTTT,CASSQGQANSPLHF
few,.,TRBV27,TRBJ1-5,TGTGCCAGCAGTCTAACGTATCACCGAAATCAGCCCCAGCATTTT,CASSLTYHRNQPQHF
.,TRBD1,TRBV30,TRBJ1-5,TGTGCCTGGAAGCCGGGACAGGGGTTTAGCAATCAGCCCCAGCATTTT,CAWKPGQGFSNQPQHF
.,.,TRBV7-9,TRBJ1-2,TGTGCCAGCAGTCCCGACGGGGATGATGGCTACACCTTC,CASSPDGDDGYTF
.,.,TRBV7-9,TRBJ1-1,TGTGCCAGCAGCTTAGAGGGGCGACGGACTGAAGCTTTCTTT,CASSLEGRRTEAFF
.,TRBD2,TRBV6-1,TRBJ2-1,TGTGCCAGCAGGATTAGCGGGGGGGCCTTGAATGAGCAGTTCTTC,CASRISGGALNEQFF
few,TRBD1,TRBV28,TRBJ2-6,TGTGCCAGCCGCGGAATGGGACAGACTCACTCTGGGGCCAACGTCCTGACTTTC,CASRGMGQTHSGANVLTF
.,TRBD1,TRBV7-2,TRBJ2-5,TGTGCCAGCAGCTTTCAGGGGGCATTAGGGGAGACCCAGTACTTC,CASSFQGALGETQYF
few,.,TRBV5-5,TRBJ1-2,TGTGCCAGCAGCTTGAGGGCAGGGTCCAACTATGGCTACACCTTC,CASSLRAGSNYGYTF
.,.,TRBV28,TRBJ1-6,TGTGCCAGCAGTTTAGGACACGCTGGGAATTCACCCCTCCACTTT,CASSLGHAGNSPLHF
few,TRBD1,TRBV6-5,TRBJ1-4,TGTGCCAGCAGTTTTCGGACAGGGGTTGGAAAACTGTTTTTT,CASSFRTGVGKLFF
.,TRBD2,TRBV9,TRBJ2-5,TGTGCCAGCAGCGAGGGACTACAAGAGACCCAGTACTTC,CASSEGLQETQYF
.,.,TRBV5-1,TRBJ2-3,TGCGCCAGCAGCGGTAGCTCGAGCACAGATACGCAGTATTTT,CASSGSSSTDTQYF
.,.,TRBV4-1,TRBJ1-4,TGCGCCAGCAGCCAAGATACGAGGGCCCCTAATGAAAAACTGTTTTTT,CASSQDTRAPNEKLFF
few,.,TRBV2,TRBJ1-5,TGTGCCAGCAGTGAGAGGAATAGCAATCAGCCCCAGCATTTT,CASSERNSNQPQHF
few,.,TRBV6-5,TRBJ1-5,TGTGCCAGCAGTTACGCTGGGGCGCATCAGCCCCAGCATTTT,CASSYAGAHQPQHF
.,.,TRBV2,TRBJ1-5,TGTGCCAGCACCTCCGACAGGACCTCGCAGGGGACCCAGCATTTT,CASTSDRTSQGTQHF
few,TRBD1,TRBV6-6,TRBJ2-3,TGTGCCAGCAGTTACTCCCGGACAGGGGGCACAGATACGCAGTATTTT,CASSYSRTGGTDTQYF
.,.,TRBV7-2,TRBJ2-5,TGTGCCAGCAGTCAGAATCGGGGGGCCAAAGAGACCCAGTACTTC,CASSQNRGAKETQYF
once,TRBD1,TRBV7-2,TRBJ1-6,TGTGCCAGCAGCTTGGGACAGCCTCAGAATTCACCCCTCCACTTT,CASSLGQPQNSPLHF
.,.,TRBV19,TRBJ1-5,TGTGCCAGTAGTTTTCCTCAAGCTCGGGGGGTTGGCAATCAGCCCCAGCATTTT,CASSFPQARGVGNQPQHF
.,TRBD1,TRBV9,TRBJ2-5,TGTGCCAGCAGTGCGGACAGGGTGTTCGGGACCCAGTACTTC,CASSADRVFGTQYF
.,.,TRBV6-1,TRBJ2-7,TGTGCCAGCAGTGAAGTTGGTAACCCAGGCCACGAGCAGTACTTC,CASSEVGNPGHEQYF
few,.,TRBV7-9,TRBJ2-5,TGTGCCAGCAGCTCTCTCGGAGCGGGCGGACAAGAGACCCAGTACTTC,CASSSLGAGGQETQYF
few,TRBD2,TRBV30,TRBJ2-1,TGTGCCTGGAGTGAAGGCGGGGGTGAGTTCTTC,CAWSEGGGEFF
few,.,TRBV7-9,TRBJ1-4,TGTGCCAGCAGCTGGGGACACCTGTGGGAAAAACTGTTTTTT,CASSWGHLWEKLFF
.,.,TRBV5-4,TRBJ2-5,TGTGCCAGCAGCTTGGATGGGACTGCACAAGAGACCCAGTACTTC,CASSLDGTAQETQYF
few,TRBD1,TRBV28,TRBJ1-2,TGTGCCAGCAGGGGGACAGGGAGTAACTATGGCTACACCTTC,CASRGTGSNYGYTF
few,TRBD2,TRBV30,TRBJ2-7,TGTGCCTGGAGTATAGCTGGCGGGGGGGCCAAGCAGTACTTC,CAWSIAGGGAKQYF
few,.,TRBV29-1,TRBJ1-1,TGCAGCGTTGACGGCAGGAATGAAGCTTTCTTT,CSVDGRNEAFF
few,.,TRBV10-3,TRBJ1-2,TGTGCCATCACCCCGGGGGGCGATGGCTACACCTTC,CAITPGGDGYTF
few,.,TRBV11-2,TRBJ2-7,TGTACCAGCAGCTTTGGGTCAGGCAGCCGCTACGAGCAGTACTTC,CTSSFGSGSRYEQYF
.,.,TRBV2,TRBJ1-1,TGTGCCAGCAGTGAAAGAGTAGGGGGTAGGCTAGTAGCTGAAGCTTTCTTT,CASSERVGGRLVAEAFF
few,TRBD1,TRBV5-4,TRBJ1-6,TGTGCCAGCAGCACAAGGACAGGGGGGAATTCACCCCTCCACTTT,CASSTRTGGNSPLHF
.,.,TRBV4-3,TRBJ2-3,TGCGCCAGCAGCCAAGATCGTGAGGGTCCAGATACGCAGTATTTT,CASSQDREGPDTQYF
few,TRBD1,TRBV7-2,TRBJ2-4,TGTGCCAGCAGCTTAACCGGGACAGGGGCCATGAACATTCAGTACTTC,CASSLTGTGAMNIQYF
.,.,TRBV9,TRBJ1-1,TGTGCCAGCAGCGTAGGGGGGACATCGCCCTCTGAAGCTTTCTTT,CASSVGGTSPSEAFF
.,.,TRBV6-6,TRBJ1-6,TGTGCCAGCAGTTACCTGAGCTCCTATAATTCACCCCTCCACTTT,CASSYLSSYNSPLHF
.,.,TRBV5-6,TRBJ1-2,TGTGCCAGCAGCTTGTACAGAACCCCAAGCTATGGCTACACCTTC,CASSLYRTPSYGYTF
.,.,TRBV28,TRBJ2-7,TGTGCCAGCAGAATGAGGCAGGGGATCTACGAGCAGTACTTC,CASRMRQGIYEQYF
few,.,TRBV30,TRBJ1-5,TGTGCCTGGAATGGTGGGGGGAGCAATCAGCCCCAGCATTTT,CAWNGGGSNQPQHF
few,TRBD1,TRBV7-2,TRBJ2-5,TGTGCCAGCAGCTTAGGAGGACAGGGCCAGGGGACCCAGTACTTC,CASSLGGQGQGTQYF
.,.,TRBV4-2,TRBJ1-2,TGTGCCAGCAGCCAAGAACTAGGTTTTGGCTACACCTTC,CASSQELGFGYTF
few,TRBD1,TRBV5-4,TRBJ1-2,TGTGCCAGCAGCCCCGGGGACAGGCCGACCTACTCTGGCTACACCTTC,CASSPGDRPTYSGYTF
many,.,TRBV11-3,TRBJ2-3,TGTGCCAGCAGCCGGGGGACCCGGAGCACAGATACGCAGTATTTT,CASSRGTRSTDTQYF
few,TRBD1,TRBV6-4,TRBJ2-5,TGTGCCAGCAGTGACGGGACAGGGATGCAGACCCAGTACTTC,CASSDGTGMQTQYF
few,.,TRBV7-2,TRBJ2-5,TGTGCCAGCAGCAAATGGACAAGCCAAGAGACCCAGTACTTC,CASSKWTSQETQYF
.,TRBD1,TRBV18,TRBJ2-2,TGTGCCAGCTCACGCGACAGGGGGGACACCGGGGAGCTGTTTTTT,CASSRDRGDTGELFF